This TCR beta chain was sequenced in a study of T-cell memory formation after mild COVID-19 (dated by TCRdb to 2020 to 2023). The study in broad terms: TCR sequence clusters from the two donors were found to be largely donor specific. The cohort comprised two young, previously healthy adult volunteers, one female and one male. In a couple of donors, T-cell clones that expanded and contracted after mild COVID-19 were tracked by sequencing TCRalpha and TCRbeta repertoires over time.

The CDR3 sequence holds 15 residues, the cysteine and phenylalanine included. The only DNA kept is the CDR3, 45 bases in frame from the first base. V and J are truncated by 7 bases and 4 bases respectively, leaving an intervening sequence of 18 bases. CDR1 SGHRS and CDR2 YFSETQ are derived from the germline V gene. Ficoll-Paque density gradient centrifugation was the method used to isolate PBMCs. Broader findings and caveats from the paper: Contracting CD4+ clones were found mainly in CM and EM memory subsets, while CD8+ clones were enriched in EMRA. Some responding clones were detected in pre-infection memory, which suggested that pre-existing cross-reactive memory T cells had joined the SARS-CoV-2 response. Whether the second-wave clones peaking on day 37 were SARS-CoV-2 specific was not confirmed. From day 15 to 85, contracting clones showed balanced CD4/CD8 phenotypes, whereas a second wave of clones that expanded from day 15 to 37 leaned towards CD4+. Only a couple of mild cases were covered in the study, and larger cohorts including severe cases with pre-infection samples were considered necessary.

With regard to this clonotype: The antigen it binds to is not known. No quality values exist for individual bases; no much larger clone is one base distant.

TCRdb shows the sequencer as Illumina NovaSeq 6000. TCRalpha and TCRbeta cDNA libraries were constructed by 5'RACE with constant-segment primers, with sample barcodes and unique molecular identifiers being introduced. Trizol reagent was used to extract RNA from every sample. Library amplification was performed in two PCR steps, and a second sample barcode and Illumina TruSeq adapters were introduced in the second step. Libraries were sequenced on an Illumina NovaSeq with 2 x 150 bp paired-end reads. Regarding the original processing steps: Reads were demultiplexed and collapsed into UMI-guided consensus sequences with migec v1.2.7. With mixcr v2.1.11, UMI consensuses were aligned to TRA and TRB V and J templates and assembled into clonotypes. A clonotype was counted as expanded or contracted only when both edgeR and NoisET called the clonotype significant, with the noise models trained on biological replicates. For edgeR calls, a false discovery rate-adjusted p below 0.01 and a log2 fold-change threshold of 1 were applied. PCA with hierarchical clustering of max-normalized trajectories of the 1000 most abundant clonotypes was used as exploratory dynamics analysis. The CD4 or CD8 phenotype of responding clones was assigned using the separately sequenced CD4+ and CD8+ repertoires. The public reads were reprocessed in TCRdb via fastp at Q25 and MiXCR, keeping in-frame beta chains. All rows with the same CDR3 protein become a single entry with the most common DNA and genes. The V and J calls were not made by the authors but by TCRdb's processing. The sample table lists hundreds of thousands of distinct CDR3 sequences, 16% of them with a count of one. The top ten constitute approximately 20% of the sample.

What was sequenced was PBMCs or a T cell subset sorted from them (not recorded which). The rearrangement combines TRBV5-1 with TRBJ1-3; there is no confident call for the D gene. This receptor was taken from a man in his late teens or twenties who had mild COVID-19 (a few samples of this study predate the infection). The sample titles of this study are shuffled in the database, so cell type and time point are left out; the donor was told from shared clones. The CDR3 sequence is CASASTPTGGNTIYF. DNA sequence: TGCGCCAGCGCGTCCACTCCGACGGGGGGAAACACCATATATTTT. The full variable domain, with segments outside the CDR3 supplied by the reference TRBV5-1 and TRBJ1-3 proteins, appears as KAGVTQTPRYLIKTRGQQVTLSCSPISGHRSVSWYQQTPGQGLQFLFEYFSETQRNKGNFPGRFSGRQFSNSRSEMNVSTLELGDSALYLCASASTPTGGNTIYFGEGSWLTVV.